Reported below is one T cell receptor (beta chain). Its target is not known. The CDR3 covers 15 residues. Trimming stripped 6 bases from V and 9 bases from J, with 21 bases between. Germline V gene data show CDR1 as WNHNN and CDR2 as SYGVQD (reference sequence). The source of the sample is a study of shared clonotypes between healthy human individuals. Here immunoSEQ multiplex PCR was the method, and the copy in TCRdb shows in-frame clones only, minus some. The repertoire holds roughly 2.6 million clones, with just over 90% as singletons. The donors, healthy adults who were HIV-negative, had experienced no recent acute infections or vaccinations. The CD4+ fraction was divided into a CD45RA+ naive subset and a CD45RA-negative memory subset. Study conclusions and caveats: Clonotypes not shared had lower generation probabilities than those common to all four donors. Sorted-subset samples were not fully sequenced, rarefaction indicated.

V usage is TRBV10-1 and J usage is TRBJ2-4; D possibly corresponds to TRBD1 (6 bases). Specimen: naive CD4+ T cells sorted from blood. Subset reported: CD45RA+ positively selected. The clonotype comes from a man between 18 and 29 years old in good health. The CDR3: CASSRNTGPPRIQYF. CDR3 nucleotide sequence: TGCGCCAGCAGCAGGAACACAGGGCCCCCCCGCATTCAGTACTTC.